Listed here are 7 T cell receptor beta chains from one sample, sequenced in a study of blood T cell repertoires in COVID-19. TCRdb's copy holds only in-frame clones and misses some; the assay was immunoSEQ multiplex PCR. The sample carries tens of thousands of clones, under 85% recorded once. Sequencing was performed on peripheral blood. Receptor source: a man older than 75 with acute or convalescent COVID-19.

V gene TRBV11-2 combines with J gene TRBJ1-2; D is undetermined. Germline V gene lookup returns CDR1 SGHAT and CDR2 FQNNGV. The V and J ends lost 2 bases and 7 bases respectively, with 8 bases between them. The CDR3 covers 12 residues. CDR3 region: CASSLTRSGYTF. CDR3 sequence (DNA): TGTGCCAGCAGCTTAACGAGAAGTGGCTACACCTTC. Full variable domain (remainder filled in from reference TRBV11-2 and TRBJ1-2): EAGVAQSPRYKIIEKRQSVAFWCNPISGHATLYWYQQILGQGPKLLIQFQNNGVVDDSQLPKDRFSAERLKGVDSTLKIQPAKLEDSAVYLCASSLTRSGYTFGSGTRLTVV.

Note on this clone: The same CDR3 also results from other DNA sequences found in this sample. CDR3 sequence: CASSDIAGYTF. The DNA for the CDR3 is TGTGCCAGCAGTGACATCGCGGGCTACACCTTC. The chain uses TRBV6-1 and TRBJ1-2, with D uncertain. The CDR3 has 11 residues. The germline V gene encodes CDR1 MNHNS and CDR2 SASEGT. V lost 3 bases and J lost 8, with 7 bases in between.

V is TRBV11-3 and J is TRBJ2-2, with D maybe TRBD2 (6 bases). The CDR3 totals 15 residues. V lost 2 bases to trimming and J lost 2 bases, with 9 bases between them. Germline loops: CDR1 SGHNT, CDR2 YENEEA. Written as DNA, the CDR3 is TGTGCCAGCAGCTTAAGGACTACTAACACCGGGGAGCTGTTTTTT. Translating it yields CASSLRTTNTGELFF.

This chain connects TRBV11-2 to TRBJ2-3, with D unclear. With 4 bases removed from V and 1 base from J, the gap between germline ends came to 15 bases. The CDR3 is 16 amino acids. Per the germline V gene, CDR1 is SGHAT and CDR2 is FQNNGV. The CDR3 DNA is TGTGCCAGCAGCTCCCTGAAAGCTCTAGGCACAGATACGCAGTATTTT. Protein: CASSSLKALGTDTQYF.

DNA for the CDR3: TGCGCCAGCAACCCCGGGACAGGCTACTCCTACGAGCAGTACTTC. Amino acids: CASNPGTGYSYEQYF. V and J are TRBV5-1 and TRBJ2-7, with 8 bases aligning to TRBD1. Germline V gives CDR1 SGHRS, CDR2 YFSETQ. This CDR3 is built from 15 residues. Germline trimming cut 6 bases from V and 0 bases from J; bases unmatched to any gene: 8.

The chain uses TRBV5-1 and TRBJ1-6; TRBD1 aligns across 9 bases. The CDR3 is made up of 16 amino acids. Germline V gene lookup returns CDR1 SGHRS and CDR2 YFSETQ. The J segment lost 7 bases and the V segment lost 5 bases, leaving 10 bases of the junction unmatched. In nucleotides, the CDR3 is TGCGCCAGCAGTTTCCCGGACAGGGGAGGAAATTCACCCCTCCACTTT. It translates to CASSFPDRGGNSPLHF.

This clone has just a few counts. V is TRBV29-1 and J is TRBJ1-2; D gene ambiguous. Trimming took off 4 bases at V and 2 bases at J, with 8 bases between the two ends. The CDR3 is 12 amino acids. Germline V gene data show CDR1 as SQVTM and CDR2 as ANQGSEA. The CDR3 here is CSVVIQNYGYTF. The CDR3 coding sequence is TGCAGCGTTGTTATTCAGAACTATGGCTACACCTTC. The complete variable domain, with remaining parts taken from reference TRBV29-1 and TRBJ1-2, reads SAVISQKPSRDICQRGTSLTIQCQVDSQVTMMFWYRQQPGQSLTLIATANQGSEATYESGFVIDKFPISRPNLTFSTLTVSNMSPEDSSIYLCSVVIQNYGYTFGSGTRLTVV.